Below are 7 T cell receptor beta chains sequenced from a single sample in a study of molecular identifiers for immune sequencing clone quantification. MiXCR was run by TCRdb on the PCR reads, yielding one entry per CDR3 protein. The profile shows 70,000 to 95,000 distinct CDR3 sequences, around 19% of them singletons. Specimen: naive CD8+ T cells from blood, with Jurkat cell RNA spiked in. Sample subset: FACS-sorted CD8+CD4-CCR7+CD45RA+ naive T cells. The receptor source for this set is a human donor in good health. Some libraries in this study had Jurkat cell RNA spiked in.

This clonotype was counted a few times. The V and J genes are TRBV27 and TRBJ2-1, with 9 bases fitting TRBD2. The CDR3 loop spans 16 amino acids. Germline-derived CDR1 and CDR2 are MNHEY and SMNVEV (reference sequence). Germline trimming cut 8 bases from V and 7 bases from J; bases unmatched to any gene: 15. This CDR3 reads CASCDSGTSLLNEQFF. The CDR3, as DNA: TGTGCCAGCTGTGACTCCGGGACTAGCCTACTTAATGAGCAGTTCTTC.

With respect to this clonotype: A read error is possible here, since a much larger clone lies one base away. The chain links TRBV6-2 or TRBV6-3 to TRBJ2-1, with 12 bases that match TRBD2. This CDR3 has 20 residues. Trimming cost V 5 bases and J 5 bases; bases outside gene matches: 19. In germline, CDR1 is MNHEY, CDR2 SVGEGT. The CDR3 DNA follows: TGTGCCAGCAGTCTGGGGACTAGCGGGCGGAGGGGGTCCCTCCACAATGAGCAGTTCTTC. Residues: CASSLGTSGRRGSLHNEQFF.

The table lists this clonotype with many counts. The chain links TRBV7-9 to TRBJ2-2; weak D call: TRBD1 (5 bases). Germline V CDR1 and CDR2: SEHNR, FQNEAQ (reference sequence). Between the trimmed V and J ends, which lost 4 bases and 1 base, there was a span of 7 bases. The CDR3 spans 14 residues. CDR3 sequence reads: CASSSGQNTGELFF. CDR3 nucleotides: TGTGCCAGCAGCTCCGGACAGAACACCGGGGAGCTGTTTTTT.

There are many counts of this clonotype. V is TRBV29-1 and J is TRBJ2-7; D remains ambiguous. This CDR3 is 12 amino acids long. Germline CDR1 reads SQVTM; CDR2 reads ANQGSEA. V was trimmed by 4 bases and J by 3 bases, leaving 10 bases between them. The CDR3 loop is CSVAPTDYEQYF. In DNA form, the CDR3 reads TGCAGCGTTGCCCCTACAGACTACGAGCAGTACTTC.

This clonotype was seen many times. The chain combines TRBV4-1 with TRBJ1-5; 9 positions match TRBD1. CDR3 length: 16 residues. Trimming removed 3 bases from V and 5 bases from J; junction bases left unmatched: 8. The germline V gene encodes CDR1 MGHRA and CDR2 YSYEKL. CDR3 amino acids: CASSHKWDREDQPQHF. The DNA of the CDR3 is TGCGCCAGCAGCCACAAATGGGACAGGGAGGATCAGCCCCAGCATTTT.

The table lists this clonotype with many counts. The chain links TRBV27 to TRBJ2-6; TRBD2 is a possible D gene (5 bases). The CDR3 is 16 amino acids. V shed 1 base and J shed 0 bases, with 7 bases lying between them. Germline loops: CDR1 MNHEY, CDR2 SMNVEV (reference sequence). CDR3 protein: CASSLLGVSGANVLTF. The DNA for the CDR3 is TGTGCCAGCAGTTTATTGGGAGTCTCTGGGGCCAACGTCCTGACTTTC.

This clonotype was picked up many times. The chain combines TRBV19 with TRBJ2-7; possibly TRBD1 or TRBD2 for D (5 bases each). The length of the CDR3 is 13 residues. V was shortened by 10 bases and J by 5 bases, with 18 bases between the two germline ends. The germline V gene encodes CDR1 LNHDA and CDR2 SQIVND (reference sequence). The CDR3 protein is CATSPGTSHEQYF. The DNA of the CDR3 is TGTGCCACCTCCCCCGGGACCAGCCACGAGCAGTACTTC. Based on the CDR3 plus reference TRBV19 and TRBJ2-7, the full variable domain is DGGITQSPKYLFRKEGQNVTLSCEQNLNHDAMYWYRQDPGQGLRLIYYSQIVNDFQKGDIAEGYSVSREKKESFPLTVTSAQKNPTAFYLCATSPGTSHEQYFGPGTRLTVT.